The 21 T cell receptor beta chains presented below share a single source sample, sequenced in a study of Ad26.COV2.S vaccination and SARS-CoV-2 variants (dated by TCRdb to about 2021). The protocol used for the library was the immunoSEQ multiplex PCR assay. Held by TCRdb, this immuneACCESS table contains in-frame sequences only and omits some clones. Under half of the omission traces to an unresolved V gene where checked; the cause of the rest is unknown. In this sample the table shows over 350,000 clones, approximately 91% of which occur a single time. Jointly, the top ten make up under 4% of the sample. The sample's treatment or condition, from its label and the paper: over 15 received Ad26.COV2.S at low or high dose, single or two shots; 5 received placebo; per-sample allocation not given. For vaccine and placebo recipients, repertoires were sequenced using samples collected on day 63 after the first injection.

Sequences were derived from peripheral blood, sampled in a trial of Ad26.COV2.S vaccine versus placebo. These receptors were taken from a person between 18 and 65 years old who received the Ad26.COV2.S COVID-19 vaccine or a placebo.

The DNA of the CDR3 is TGTGCCACCAGCAGAGAGAGGGGTACTGAAGCTTTCTTT. This gives the protein CATSRERGTEAFF. This chain uses TRBV15 with TRBJ1-1; D is perhaps TRBD1 (5 bases). The CDR3 is 13 residues long. The ends were cut back, 0 bases at V and 5 bases at J, with 7 bases in the middle. Per germline, CDR1 LNHNV and CDR2 YYDKDF (reference sequence).

The chain couples TRBV7-9 to TRBJ2-1; D gene unclear. The CDR3 runs to 16 residues. Germline V gives CDR1 SEHNR, CDR2 FQNEAQ (reference sequence). Trimming removed 0 bases from V and 4 bases from J, with 13 bases in between. CDR3 DNA: TGTGCCAGCAGCTTAGCGGGATTCCCCCCTTACAATGAGCAGTTCTTC. Protein: CASSLAGFPPYNEQFF.

As concerns this clone: Compared with germline, one end of the junction differs, possibly owing to a read error. This chain connects TRBV2 to TRBJ1-1; D is ambiguous. Germline CDR1 is SNHLY and CDR2 is FYNNEI. This CDR3 contains 15 residues. The CDR3 loop reads CASSSTRQPNAEAFF. CDR3 DNA sequence: TGTGCCAGCAGCTCTACCCGGCAGCCGAACGCTGAAGCTTTCTTT.

This clone was observed once. V gene TRBV5-1 combines with J gene TRBJ2-7; 12 nucleotides agree with TRBD2. Germline loops: CDR1 SGHRS, CDR2 YFSETQ. V gave up 5 bases and J gave up 4 bases; unmatched junction bases: 4. This CDR3 region has 14 residues. The CDR3 region has the DNA TGCGCCAGCAGTGTAACTAGCGGGGGGTACGAGCAGTACTTC. It encodes CASSVTSGGYEQYF.

The rearrangement joins TRBV4-3 to TRBJ2-1; 10 nucleotides match TRBD2. The CDR3 loop spans 20 amino acids. With V trimmed by 0 bases and J by 0 bases, 11 bases remained unmatched. CDR1 and CDR2 from the germline V gene are LGHNA and YSLEER. As DNA, the CDR3 is TGCGCCAGCAGCCAAGATACTAGCGGGGTCTGTAAGGGCTCCTACAATGAGCAGTTCTTC. Encoded protein: CASSQDTSGVCKGSYNEQFF.

This chain connects TRBV28 to TRBJ2-1; TRBD1 aligns across 9 bases. V gave up 10 bases and J gave up 3 bases; unmatched junction bases: 7. This CDR3 has 14 residues. Germline V lookup: CDR1 MDHEN, CDR2 SYDVKM. The CDR3 region is CATTLTGGYNEQFF. CDR3 DNA sequence: TGTGCCACCACTCTGACAGGGGGCTACAATGAGCAGTTCTTC.

V is TRBV6-1 and J is TRBJ2-2, with a possible D match to TRBD2 (7 bases). Germline values: CDR1 MNHNS, CDR2 SASEGT. V lost 7 bases and J 6 bases, leaving 15 bases between the germline ends. There are 14 residues in the CDR3. CDR3 residues: CASTPGGPAGELFF. Written as DNA, the CDR3 is TGTGCCAGCACCCCCGGGGGGCCGGCCGGGGAGCTGTTTTTT.

This chain connects TRBV7-8 to TRBJ2-2, with 7 bases identical to TRBD1. The trim removed 8 bases at V and 5 bases at J, leaving 11 bases unmatched. CDR3 length: 15 amino acids. Germline-derived CDR1 and CDR2 are SGHVS and FQNEAQ. The CDR3 sequence is CASPKTGLKTGELFF. For the CDR3, the DNA is TGTGCCAGCCCAAAGACAGGGCTGAAAACCGGGGAGCTGTTTTTT.

The chain recombines TRBV5-4 with TRBJ2-7; 7 bases agree with TRBD1. CDR3 length equals 16 residues. The ends lost 0 bases at V and 1 base at J; junction bases unmatched: 7. Germline V CDR1 and CDR2: SGHNT, YYREEE (reference sequence). CDR3 in DNA: TGTGCCAGCAGCTTGGGAGGCCGGGACAGATCCTACGAGCAGTACTTC. Its protein is CASSLGGRDRSYEQYF.

This clone was observed a few times. The chain employs TRBV7-9 and TRBJ1-2, with TRBD1 identical over 7 bases. The CDR3 loop spans 15 amino acids. Germline assignment: CDR1 SEHNR and CDR2 FQNEAQ (reference sequence). V lost 2 bases to trimming and J lost 0 bases; unmatched junction nucleotides: 3. The CDR3 loop reads CASSLSDRPNYGYTF. The CDR3 nucleotides are TGTGCCAGCAGCTTATCGGACAGGCCTAACTATGGCTACACCTTC. Complete variable domain (other parts from reference TRBV7-9 and TRBJ1-2): DTGVSQNPRHKITKRGQNVTFRCDPISEHNRLYWYRQTLGQGPEFLTYFQNEAQLEKSRLLSDRFSAERPKGSFSTLEIQRTEQGDSAMYLCASSLSDRPNYGYTFGSGTRLTVV.

This chain uses TRBV5-1 with TRBJ1-1; possible D gene TRBD1, 6 bases. The CDR3 sequence is 14 residues long. V lost 0 bases, J lost 10 bases, and 16 bases lay in between. In germline, CDR1 is SGHRS, CDR2 YFSETQ. CDR3 DNA sequence: TGCGCCAGCAGCTTGGGAAGACAGGCGGAGGGAGCTTTCTTT. Translated: CASSLGRQAEGAFF.

This clone appeared a single time. The chain is built from TRBV6-5 and TRBJ2-7; TRBD1 matches 8 bases. Unmatched junction bases numbered 7, after V lost 0 bases and J lost 6 bases. The CDR3 totals 15 residues. Germline assignment: CDR1 MNHEY and CDR2 SVGAGI. The CDR3 bases are TGTGCCAGCAGTTACTCGATGCAGGGGGCTGCCGAGCAGTACTTC. It encodes CASSYSMQGAAEQYF.

The V gene is TRBV19, the J gene TRBJ2-6; D uncertain. V was cut by 5 bases and J by 4 bases, with 12 bases left in between. The CDR3 length is 15 residues. Germline V gives CDR1 LNHDA, CDR2 SQIVND (reference sequence). The CDR3 protein is CASSAVVRGANVLTF. The CDR3 region has the DNA TGTGCCAGTAGTGCGGTCGTGCGAGGGGCCAACGTCCTGACTTTC.

The genes are TRBV2 and TRBJ2-3; a possible D gene is TRBD2 (6 bases). The V gene's germline CDR1 is SNHLY and CDR2 FYNNEI. V gave up 4 bases and J gave up 3 bases, with 14 bases separating them. This CDR3 region has 15 residues. The CDR3, as DNA: TGTGCCAGCAGTGTGACTAGTTGGGGGACAGATACGCAGTATTTT. This encodes CASSVTSWGTDTQYF. The full variable domain, in which reference TRBV2 and TRBJ2-3 provide the parts outside the CDR3, is EPEVTQTPSHQVTQMGQEVILRCVPISNHLYFYWYRQILGQKVEFLVSFYNNEISEKSEIFDDQFSVERPDGSNFTLKIRSTKLEDSAMYFCASSVTSWGTDTQYFGPGTRLTVL.

This clone was recorded only once. This chain uses TRBV10-3 with TRBJ2-3; 12 positions match TRBD1. The V segment lost 6 bases and the J segment 2 bases; nucleotides outside the gene matches: 6. Looked up from germline, CDR1 is ENHRY and CDR2 is SYGVKD. This CDR3 has 16 residues. CDR3 sequence: CAISPGQGAPTDTQYF. The CDR3 coding sequence is TGTGCCATCAGCCCGGGACAGGGGGCGCCCACAGATACGCAGTATTTT.

This clone showed up just once. The V and J genes are TRBV6-5 and TRBJ1-1; 7 bases align to TRBD1. CDR3 length: 15 residues. CDR1 is MNHEY and CDR2 is SVGAGI in the germline V gene. Trimming took 5 bases from V and 6 from J; bases not matched to a gene: 12. As DNA, the CDR3 is TGTGCCAGCAGTAACCCGTCCAGGGGGAGCGCTGAAGCTTTCTTT. Its protein product is CASSNPSRGSAEAFF.

The chain employs TRBV5-4 and TRBJ1-6; D is ambiguous. V lost 2 bases and J 7 bases, leaving 13 bases between the germline ends. CDR1 and CDR2 (germline): SGHNT, YYREEE (reference sequence). CDR3 length: 15 amino acids. Written as DNA, the CDR3 is TGTGCCAGCAGCTTTGGCGGGGTCCGCAATTCACCCCTCCACTTT. As protein: CASSFGGVRNSPLHF.

The genes are TRBV6-5 and TRBJ1-3; D not certain. Deletions cut 8 bases from V and 0 bases from J, with 5 bases between. This CDR3 spans 12 amino acids. Per the germline V gene, CDR1 is MNHEY and CDR2 is SVGAGI. For the CDR3, the DNA is TGTGCCAGCGTCAGCTCTGGAAACACCATATATTTT. It translates to CASVSSGNTIYF.

The chain carries TRBV5-5 and TRBJ2-7, with 7 bases lining up with TRBD2. The length of the CDR3 is 14 residues. CDR1 SGHKS and CDR2 YYEKEE come from the germline V gene (reference sequence). Unmatched junction bases numbered 2, after V lost 2 bases and J lost 0 bases. The CDR3 nucleotides are TGTGCCAGCAGCTTCGGGGGGACCTCCTACGAGCAGTACTTC. It codes for CASSFGGTSYEQYF.

The genes are TRBV7-2 and TRBJ1-1; D is uncertain. Deletions cut 1 base from V and 2 bases from J, with 14 bases between. CDR1 is SGHTA, CDR2 FQGNSA, per germline. The CDR3 has 16 amino acids. CDR3 region: CASSLELRSYNTEAFF. For the CDR3, the DNA is TGTGCCAGCAGCTTAGAATTAAGGTCGTACAACACTGAAGCTTTCTTT.

V usage is TRBV18 and J usage is TRBJ2-5, with TRBD1 identical over 8 bases. V gave up 3 bases and J gave up 3 bases; unmatched junction bases: 9. Per the germline V gene, CDR1 is KGHSH and CDR2 is LQKENI. The CDR3 covers 16 residues. CDR3 loop: CASSPSRTGTKETQYF. CDR3 coding DNA: TGTGCCAGCTCACCGTCCCGGACAGGGACGAAAGAGACCCAGTACTTC. The complete variable domain, with remaining parts taken from reference TRBV18 and TRBJ2-5, reads NAGVMQNPRHLVRRRGQEARLRCSPMKGHSHVYWYRQLPEEGLKFMVYLQKENIIDESGMPKERFSAEFPKEGPSILRIQQVVRGDSAAYFCASSPSRTGTKETQYFGPGTRLLVL.